The source of this T cell receptor (beta chain) is a study of control samples from healthy donors and cancer patients. There are 15 residues in the CDR3. Trimming stripped 3 bases from V and 1 base from J, with 12 bases between. Germline CDR1 SGHNT, CDR2 YYREEE (reference sequence). Some clones are missing from TCRdb's copy, which holds only in-frame ones; the method was immunoSEQ multiplex PCR. Here the sample spans about 140,000 clones, 94% being singletons. The receptor was derived from a man between 40 and 49 years old in good health. This chain joins TRBV5-4 and TRBJ2-3, with D possibly matching TRBD2 (6 bases). The sequencing sample was made of blood. The CDR3 DNA is TGTGCCAGCAGCTCTGCCGGAGGGGGCACAGATACGCAGTATTTT. As protein: CASSSAGGGTDTQYF.